The present T cell receptor beta chain was sequenced within a study of T cell clonotyping in hematopoietic cell transplantation. Blood collection times were about day -28 and days 30, 100, 180 posttransplant. The data were produced by immunoSEQ multiplex PCR, yet TCRdb's version contains in-frame clones alone and is incomplete. The sample carries about 5,500 clones, 89% recorded once. Germline CDR1 reads SGHRS; CDR2 reads YFSETQ. The CDR3 sequence is 17 residues long. Trimming removed 4 bases from V and 7 bases from J; junction bases left unmatched: 13. The sequence came from a male patient aged 70-85 years who had an allogeneic stem cell transplant from an unrelated donor, so T cells may come from the graft donor. Some clones in this sample may be carry-over from other donors' samples. Material: peripheral blood mononuclear cells, obtained 100 days after allogeneic stem cell transplant. V is TRBV5-1 and J is TRBJ1-6; 8 nucleotides match TRBD1. The CDR3 sequence is CASSDNGQGRGNSPLHF. CDR3 DNA sequence: TGCGCCAGCAGCGATAACGGACAGGGAAGGGGCAATTCACCCCTCCACTTT.